These T cell receptor beta chains were read from a single sample in a study of cytomegalovirus exposure and HLA in healthy donors. Using immunoSEQ multiplex PCR, the repertoire was profiled, and TCRdb retains in-frame clones only, with some absent. The table has 200,000 to 250,000 clones, approximately 87% seen once. Sequenced input: PBMCs. These receptors came from a human donor in good health. Each CDR3 is given with its conserved first and last residue. Each record gives: CDR3 protein, CDR3 DNA, clone size, D gene, V gene, J gene. The D gene is left open where the match is weak. Size is omitted from some rows. Given values are once, few, many or a class for expanded clones.

CDR3: CASSRRRREVINEQFF; DNA: TGTGCCAGCAGCCGTCGTCGGCGGGAGGTTATCAATGAGCAGTTCTTC; size: -; D: TRBD2; V: TRBV11-1; J: TRBJ2-1
CDR3: CASSPLGLAGVGEQYF; DNA: TGTGCCAGCAGTCCCTTGGGACTAGCGGGAGTAGGGGAGCAGTACTTC; size: -; D: TRBD2; V: TRBV27; J: TRBJ2-7
CDR3: CASSHPTGGEVGYTF; DNA: TGTGCCAGCAGCCACCCGACAGGGGGCGAAGTTGGCTACACCTTC; size: once; D: TRBD1; V: TRBV7-9; J: TRBJ1-2
CDR3: CASSPDSRPAYEQYF; DNA: TGTGCCAGTAGCCCCGACAGCAGACCAGCCTACGAGCAGTACTTC; size: once; D: -; V: TRBV19; J: TRBJ2-7
CDR3: CASSIQTGEETQYF; DNA: TGTGCCAGCAGTATACAGACAGGGGAAGAGACCCAGTACTTC; size: -; D: TRBD1; V: TRBV11-2; J: TRBJ2-5
CDR3: CASSLRGLRSYNEQFF; DNA: TGTGCCAGCAGCCTCCGGGGACTGCGCTCCTACAATGAGCAGTTCTTC; size: once; D: -; V: TRBV7-2; J: TRBJ2-1
CDR3: CSSSSGYYEQYF; DNA: TGTTCCAGCAGCTCCGGTTACTACGAGCAGTACTTC; size: -; D: -; V: TRBV7-9; J: TRBJ2-7
CDR3: CASSLGGGGNTEAFF; DNA: TGCGCCAGCAGCTTGGGGGGGGGAGGCAACACTGAAGCTTTCTTT; size: -; D: -; V: TRBV5-1; J: TRBJ1-1
CDR3: CASSIQGLNQPQHF; DNA: TGTGCCAGTAGTATCCAGGGCTTGAATCAGCCCCAGCATTTT; size: -; D: -; V: TRBV19; J: TRBJ1-5
CDR3: CASSPRQGGHGYTF; DNA: TGTGCCAGCAGTCCCCGACAGGGAGGCCATGGCTACACCTTC; size: -; D: TRBD1; V: TRBV27; J: TRBJ1-2
CDR3: CASSPVLARGSSYNEQFF; DNA: TGCGCCAGCAGCCCCGTTCTCGCGCGCGGGAGTTCCTACAATGAGCAGTTCTTC; size: -; D: TRBD2; V: TRBV4-1; J: TRBJ2-1
CDR3: CASSQDRGFEQYF; DNA: TGCGCCAGCAGCCAAGATCGAGGCTTCGAGCAGTACTTC; size: once; D: -; V: TRBV4-1; J: TRBJ2-7
CDR3: CASSSQGLSYEQYF; DNA: TGTGCCAGCAGTTCCCAGGGCCTCTCCTACGAGCAGTACTTC; size: -; D: -; V: TRBV27; J: TRBJ2-7
CDR3: CASSGQGAGTEAFF; DNA: TGTGCCAGCTCAGGACAGGGGGCAGGCACTGAAGCTTTCTTT; size: -; D: TRBD1; V: TRBV18; J: TRBJ1-1